These T cell receptor beta chains were read from a single sample in a study of vaccination and CD4 T cells after COVID-19. These receptors' targets are unknown. In TCRdb, the PCR reads were re-called with MiXCR into one record per CDR3 protein. The data contain roughly 20,000 distinct CDR3 sequences, about 80% of them singletons. The material sequenced was CD4+ T cells from blood, cultured in vitro, taken after SARS-CoV-2 vaccination. The source of these receptors is a human donor who received a COVID-19 vaccine. Each CDR3 is given with its conserved first and last residue. The order of the fields is V gene, J gene, D gene, clone size, CDR3 protein, CDR3 DNA. A D gene is named only where the DNA matches it firmly. For some rows the clone size is stated as once, few or many, or as a class when expanded; others skip it.

V: TRBV6-1; J: TRBJ2-4; D: .; size: .; CDR3: CASSEALRGTSTKNIQYF; DNA: TGTGCCAGCAGTGAAGCGCTTCGGGGGACATCGACCAAAAACATTCAGTACTTC
V: TRBV5-5; J: TRBJ1-5; D: .; size: .; CDR3: CASSLVVRGGLQPQHF; DNA: TGCGCCAGCAGCTTGGTGGTTCGTGGGGGTCTTCAGCCCCAGCATTTT
V: TRBV12-3/TRBV12-4; J: TRBJ2-3; D: TRBD2; size: .; CDR3: CASSFNRLAGGLGTDTQYF; DNA: TGTGCCAGCAGTTTCAACCGACTAGCGGGGGGACTAGGCACAGATACGCAGTATTTT
V: TRBV12-3/TRBV12-4; J: TRBJ1-2; D: .; size: few; CDR3: CASRPGQGNGYTF; DNA: TGTGCCAGCAGGCCGGGGCAGGGGAATGGCTACACCTTC
V: TRBV5-5; J: TRBJ2-5; D: TRBD1; size: .; CDR3: CASSLVSGQVGETQYF; DNA: TGTGCCAGCAGCTTGGTGTCGGGACAGGTGGGGGAGACCCAGTACTTC
V: TRBV5-4; J: TRBJ2-2; D: TRBD2; size: .; CDR3: CASSRLAGGTNTGELFF; DNA: TGTGCCAGCAGCAGACTAGCGGGGGGAACGAACACCGGGGAGCTGTTTTTT
V: TRBV7-3; J: TRBJ2-5; D: .; size: .; CDR3: CASSLTAARGETQYF; DNA: TGTGCCAGCAGCTTAACTGCGGCCCGTGGAGAGACCCAGTACTTC
V: TRBV12-3/TRBV12-4; J: TRBJ2-3; D: TRBD2; size: .; CDR3: CASSPGTSGAGDTQYF; DNA: TGTGCCAGCAGCCCAGGGACTAGCGGGGCGGGTGATACGCAGTATTTT
V: TRBV23-1; J: TRBJ1-2; D: .; size: .; CDR3: CASSQEHRVAHGYTF; DNA: TGCGCCAGCAGTCAAGAGCACAGGGTGGCGCACGGCTACACCTTC
V: TRBV7-9; J: TRBJ1-3; D: TRBD1; size: .; CDR3: CATLRQGTGGPPTSGNTIYF; DNA: TGTGCCACGCTCAGGCAAGGGACAGGGGGCCCCCCAACCTCTGGAAACACCATATATTTT
V: TRBV7-2; J: TRBJ1-1; D: .; size: .; CDR3: CASSFGNTEAFF; DNA: TGTGCCAGCAGCTTTGGGAACACTGAAGCTTTCTTT
V: TRBV7-2; J: TRBJ2-7; D: TRBD1; size: .; CDR3: CASSRGTGEGEQYF; DNA: TGTGCCAGCAGCCGAGGGACAGGGGAGGGAGAGCAGTACTTC
V: TRBV27; J: TRBJ1-5; D: .; size: .; CDR3: CASRSGGGGVDNQPQHF; DNA: TGTGCCAGCAGATCAGGTGGGGGAGGCGTTGACAATCAGCCCCAGCATTTT
V: TRBV10-1; J: TRBJ2-3; D: .; size: .; CDR3: CASSGGSTDTQYF; DNA: TGCGCCAGCAGTGGCGGGTCAACAGATACGCAGTATTTT
V: TRBV6-1; J: TRBJ1-2; D: .; size: few; CDR3: CASSEGGSPNYGYTF; DNA: TGTGCCAGCAGTGAAGGCGGGAGTCCTAACTATGGCTACACCTTC
V: TRBV15; J: TRBJ1-5; D: TRBD1; size: .; CDR3: CATSRGQGAKYSNQPQHF; DNA: TGTGCCACCAGCAGAGGACAGGGGGCTAAATATAGCAATCAGCCCCAGCATTTT
V: TRBV21-1; J: TRBJ1-6; D: .; size: .; CDR3: CASSKVMELKDRGRSPLHF; DNA: TGTGCCAGCAGCAAAGTGATGGAGTTAAAGGACAGGGGGCGTTCACCCCTCCACTTT
V: TRBV2; J: TRBJ1-5; D: .; size: .; CDR3: CASNRGRNQPQHF; DNA: TGTGCCAGCAATCGGGGTCGCAATCAGCCCCAGCATTTT
V: TRBV5-1; J: TRBJ2-3; D: .; size: .; CDR3: CASSLLGTSTDTQYF; DNA: TGCGCCAGCAGCTTACTAGGAACTAGCACAGATACGCAGTATTTT
V: TRBV27; J: TRBJ1-1; D: TRBD1; size: .; CDR3: CASRKTGGFAFF; DNA: TGTGCCAGCAGGAAGACAGGGGGCTTCGCTTTCTTT
V: TRBV3-1; J: TRBJ2-5; D: .; size: .; CDR3: CASSQMIGETQYF; DNA: TGTGCCAGCAGCCAAATGATAGGGGAGACCCAGTACTTC
V: TRBV2; J: TRBJ2-5; D: TRBD2; size: .; CDR3: CASSQSSGGLQWETQYF; DNA: TGTGCCAGCAGCCAATCTAGCGGGGGACTCCAGTGGGAGACCCAGTACTTC
V: TRBV20-1; J: TRBJ1-1; D: .; size: .; CDR3: CSASHRAEAFF; DNA: TGCAGTGCTAGCCACAGGGCTGAAGCTTTCTTT
V: TRBV6-1; J: TRBJ1-5; D: TRBD1; size: .; CDR3: CASSESPGTGFVLVQPQHF; DNA: TGTGCCAGCAGTGAATCTCCCGGGACAGGGTTCGTTCTGGTTCAGCCCCAGCATTTT
V: TRBV7-9; J: TRBJ2-1; D: .; size: .; CDR3: CASSLAEGEARQFF; DNA: TGTGCCAGCAGCTTAGCAGAGGGGGAGGCACGGCAGTTCTTC
V: TRBV6-1; J: TRBJ2-5; D: .; size: .; CDR3: CASRRDTTYQETQYF; DNA: TGTGCCAGCAGGCGGGACACCACTTACCAAGAGACCCAGTACTTC